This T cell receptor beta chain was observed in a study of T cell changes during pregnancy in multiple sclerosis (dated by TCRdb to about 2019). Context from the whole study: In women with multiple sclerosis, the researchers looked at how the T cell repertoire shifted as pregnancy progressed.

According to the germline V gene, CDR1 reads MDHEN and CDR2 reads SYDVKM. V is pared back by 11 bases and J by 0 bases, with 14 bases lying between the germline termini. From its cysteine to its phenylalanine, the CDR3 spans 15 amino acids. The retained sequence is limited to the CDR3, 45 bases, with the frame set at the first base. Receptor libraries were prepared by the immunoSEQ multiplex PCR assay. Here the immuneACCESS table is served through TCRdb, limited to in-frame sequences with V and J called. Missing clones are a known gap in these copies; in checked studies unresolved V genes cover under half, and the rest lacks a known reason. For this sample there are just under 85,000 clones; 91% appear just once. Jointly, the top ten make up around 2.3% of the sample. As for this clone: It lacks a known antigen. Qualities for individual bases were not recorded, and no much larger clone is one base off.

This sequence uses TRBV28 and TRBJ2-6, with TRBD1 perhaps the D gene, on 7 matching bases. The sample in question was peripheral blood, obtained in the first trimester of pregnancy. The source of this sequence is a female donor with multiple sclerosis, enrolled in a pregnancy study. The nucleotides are TGTGCCCCAGGGGGGATAAGCTCTGGGGCCAACGTCCTGACTTTC. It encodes CAPGGISSGANVLTF.